This T cell receptor beta chain is from a study of CD8 T cells in Susac syndrome. Broader study findings: In its TCR sequencing and HLA analysis, the study acknowledged that the number of individuals was relatively small.

Random hexamers were used to reverse transcribe the RNA input (0.5 to 1 ug). Multiplex PCR with immunoSEQ amplified the TCR beta CDR3 across 54 Vbeta and 13 Jbeta. TCRdb re-called the immunoSEQ multiplex PCR reads through MiXCR, storing one row per CDR3 protein. The data contain roughly 400,000 distinct CDR3 sequences, more than 80% of them singletons. A few counts support this clonotype. The antigen remains undetermined. Sequencing was performed on CD8+ T cells from PBMCs. The receptor was isolated from a human donor with multiple sclerosis.

The CDR3 sequence is CASSLDIGDTGELFF. Here the CDR3 DNA reads TGTGCCAGCAGTCTCGATATAGGGGACACCGGGGAGCTGTTTTTT. V gene TRBV12-3 or TRBV12-4 combines with J gene TRBJ2-2; tentatively, D is TRBD1 (5 bases). CDR3 length: 15 amino acids. V was trimmed by 5 bases and J by 3 bases, leaving 13 bases between them.